A single sample gave rise to the 8 T cell receptor beta chains below, sequenced in a study of blood T cell repertoires in COVID-19. The method was immunoSEQ multiplex PCR; TCRdb's version includes in-frame clones alone and lacks a portion of them. This sample yields over 200,000 clones, of which about 83% are seen a single time; around 2.3% belongs to the top ten. Input material: peripheral blood. Receptor source: a woman between 35 and 50 years old with active or convalescent COVID-19.

V is TRBV6-4 and J is TRBJ2-3; D might be TRBD2 (5 bases). The CDR3 runs 13 residues. V lost 3 bases, J lost 2 bases, and 6 bases lay in between. Per the germline V gene, CDR1 is MRHNA and CDR2 is SNTAGT. The DNA for the CDR3 is TGTGCCAGCAGTGAGCGGGCCACAGATACGCAGTATTTT. Its translation: CASSERATDTQYF.

Here the CDR3 reads CASSLVNRGNQPQHF. DNA of the CDR3: TGTGCCAGCTCACTCGTGAACAGGGGCAATCAGCCCCAGCATTTT. The V call is TRBV18, the J call TRBJ1-5, with D perhaps matching TRBD1 (6 bases). V was shortened by 4 bases and J by 2 bases, with 12 bases between the two germline ends. Germline V gene sequence: CDR1 KGHSH, CDR2 LQKENI. The length of the CDR3 is 15 residues.

The rearrangement links TRBV24-1 to TRBJ1-2; unclear D gene. The V end was cut by 3 bases, the J end by 2 bases, with 12 bases between. Germline V CDR1 and CDR2: KGHDR, SFDVKD. CDR3 length equals 15 residues. The CDR3 reads CATSDGGRENYGYTF. The DNA of the CDR3 is TGTGCCACCAGTGATGGAGGAAGGGAAAACTATGGCTACACCTTC.

The rearrangement links TRBV30 to TRBJ2-7, with D tentatively TRBD1 (5 bases). The ends were cut back, 7 bases at V and 2 bases at J, with 15 bases in the middle. CDR3 length equals 13 residues. Germline values: CDR1 GTSNPN, CDR2 SVGIG (reference sequence). CDR3 in DNA: TGTGCCTCTACTGACAGAGTCACCTACGAGCAGTACTTC. Residues: CASTDRVTYEQYF.

The chain joins TRBV6-5 to TRBJ1-4; D not resolved. Germline-derived CDR1 and CDR2 are MNHEY and SVGAGI. V was trimmed by 6 bases and J by 4 bases, leaving 15 bases between them. The CDR3 is 15 amino acids. The chain's CDR3 is CASRPEPGVNEKLFF. DNA of the CDR3: TGTGCCAGCAGACCCGAACCGGGTGTTAATGAAAAACTGTTTTTT.

On this clone: One end of the junction varies from germline; a read error may be responsible. V is TRBV29-1 and J is TRBJ1-1; TRBD1 is a possible D gene (5 bases). Looked up from germline, CDR1 is SQVTM and CDR2 is ANQGSEA. The CDR3 totals 14 residues. Here the CDR3 reads CSVDAARVKTEAFF. The CDR3, as DNA: TGCAGCGTTGACGCTGCCAGGGTGAAAACTGAAGCTTTCTTT.

The chain is built from TRBV7-9 and TRBJ2-7; no clear D. Germline-derived CDR1 and CDR2 are SEHNR and FQNEAQ (reference sequence). V shed 3 bases and J shed 4 bases, with 13 bases lying between them. The CDR3 has 14 amino acids. The CDR3 nucleotides read TGTGCCAGCAGCTTGCCAACAGTGAAGTACGAGCAGTACTTC. Protein sequence: CASSLPTVKYEQYF.

The J gene is TRBJ1-1, the V gene TRBV5-1; the D is unclear. CDR3 size: 15 residues. Germline values: CDR1 SGHRS, CDR2 YFSETQ. V lost 0 bases, J lost 3 bases, and 12 bases lay in between. Here the CDR3 DNA reads TGCGCCAGCAGCTTGGCATCAGGCCTGGACACTGAAGCTTTCTTT. Protein: CASSLASGLDTEAFF.